This T cell receptor beta chain was found in a study of blood T cell repertoires in COVID-19. About the study: Whether acute or convalescent, the COVID-19 samples came from the United States, Italy and Spain. PBMCs, B-cell-depleted T cells, or T cells provided the cDNA or gDNA that made up the material.

In the authors' workflow: The authors estimated nucleated cell counts from reference gene primer amplification. Generated by immunoSEQ multiplex PCR, the TCRdb table keeps only in-frame clones and is missing some. From that table come the V and J calls and clone size; the DNA was used to work out D and trimming. The sample has approximately 180,000 clones, approximately 83% seen once. The CDR3 has 13 residues. Trimming at V came to 5 bases and at J to 8 bases, leaving 8 bases not matched to a gene. Germline CDR1 and CDR2: SEHNR and FQNEAQ (reference sequence). The source material was peripheral blood. The chain has TRBV7-9 and TRBJ1-2; 7 bases are a match to TRBD1. This TCR was sampled from a human donor with active or convalescent COVID-19. The donor label of this sample is uncertain. CDR3 amino acids: CASSPTGQGGYTF. The CDR3 DNA reads as TGTGCCAGCAGCCCGACAGGGCAAGGGGGCTACACCTTC.